This T cell receptor (beta chain) is from a study of T-cell memory formation after mild COVID-19. Whole-study findings and limits: Some clones that responded turned up in pre-infection memory, which suggests that cross-reactive memory joined in.

This clonotype has only a few counts. The target antigen is unknown. TCRdb reprocessed the 5' RACE reads via MiXCR and lists one record per CDR3 protein. The data show approximately 50,000 distinct CDR3 sequences, roughly a tenth seen once. Source material: PBMCs or a T cell subset sorted from them (not recorded which). The sequence was collected from an adult woman who had mild COVID-19 (a few samples of this study predate the infection). Cell type and time point are not known.

The CDR3 is CASSFGSSYNSPLHF. CDR3 in DNA: TGTGCCAGCAGCTTTGGGAGCTCCTATAATTCACCCCTCCACTTT. This rearrangement joins TRBV7-2 to TRBJ1-6; D remains unclear. The V gene lost 3 bases and the J gene lost 0 bases, with 6 bases spanning the gap. This CDR3 comprises 15 residues. CDR1 and CDR2 (germline): SGHTA, FQGNSA.